This T cell receptor beta chain came from a study of cytomegalovirus exposure and HLA in healthy donors. Remarks on this clone: What it binds is not known.

Trimming removed 4 bases from V and 4 bases from J; junction bases left unmatched: 6. The germline V gene encodes CDR1 PRHDT and CDR2 FYEKMQ (reference sequence). The CDR3 is 16 amino acids. PCR involved 60 Vbeta and 13 Jbeta primers. The data were produced by immunoSEQ multiplex PCR, yet TCRdb's version contains in-frame clones alone and is incomplete. This sample carries 160,000 or so clones, around 90% of them seen once, and the ten largest clones take 0.7% to 1%. Study-level points and caveats: Earlier analysis looked at TCR beta V segments, and most were productive about 90% or about 30% of the time. Rare TCR sequences predominated, though certain public TCRs were found in many donors. TRBV6-2, TRBV6-3 and some other V segments were unresolvable in 87-base-pair reads. The study put 150 to 200 TCR beta chains on its list as cytomegalovirus-associated.

Sequenced input: PBMCs. The chain has TRBV13 and TRBJ2-3; 12 bases fit TRBD2. This TCR derives from a woman aged 25 to 39 in good health and CMV-seronegative. CDR3 nucleotides: TGTGCCAGCAGCTGGACTAGCGGGGTATCGGCAGATACGCAGTATTTT. Protein: CASSWTSGVSADTQYF.